The 4 T cell receptor beta chains below all came from one sample that was sequenced in a study of blood T cell repertoires in COVID-19 (TCRdb year 2020). Receptor amplification or capture employed the immunoSEQ multiplex PCR assay. TCRdb obtained this table from immuneACCESS and retained in-frame rearrangements with V and J assigned. These tables miss some clones; where compared with another copy, unresolved V genes account for less than half of the shortfall, and the remainder is unexplained. This sample has hundreds of thousands of clones in its table, and around 87% of those were observed once. The top ten clones comprise 0.9% to 1.1% of the sample. The sample comprised PBMCs or T cells enriched from blood (not recorded which). The receptors stem from a man aged 18 to 29 who had recovered from COVID-19.

The rearrangement links TRBV28 to TRBJ2-7; tentative D call: TRBD1 (6 bases). Trimming cost V 7 bases and J 3 bases, with 13 bases left between them. The CDR3 spans 13 residues. CDR1 MDHEN and CDR2 SYDVKM come from the germline V gene. Written as DNA, the CDR3 is TGTGCCAGCACAGCAGGGGAATTCTACGAGCAGTACTTC. It codes for CASTAGEFYEQYF.

The chain has TRBV28 and TRBJ2-7; D might be TRBD2 (7 bases). The CDR3 covers 15 residues. V lost 8 bases, J lost 0 bases, and 17 bases lay in between. Per germline, CDR1 MDHEN and CDR2 SYDVKM. The DNA for the CDR3 is TGTGCCAGCCAACTAGGGGGGGAAAGCTCCTACGAGCAGTACTTC. It is translated as CASQLGGESSYEQYF.

The V gene is TRBV27, the J gene TRBJ1-5; 9 bases agree with TRBD1. Germline V CDR1 and CDR2: MNHEY, SMNVEV (reference sequence). J was trimmed by 6 bases and V by 4 bases; bases with no gene match: 4. The CDR3 is 14 amino acids. The CDR3 DNA reads as TGTGCCAGCAGTTACGACAGGGGGGTTCAGCCCCAGCATTTT. Its translation is CASSYDRGVQPQHF.

The DNA for the CDR3 is TGTGCCAGTACGGACAGTTCGGCTTATGGCTACACCTTC. Translation: CASTDSSAYGYTF. V usage is TRBV7-9 and J usage is TRBJ1-2; a weak D match, TRBD1 (6 bases). Trimming left V 9 bases short and J 5 bases short, with 16 bases between. Germline CDR1 reads SEHNR; CDR2 reads FQNEAQ (reference sequence). The CDR3 contains 13 residues.